The 23 T cell receptor beta chains below were found in one sample sequenced in a study of breast tumors, draining lymph nodes, adjacent tissues. One entry per CDR3 protein, called by TCRdb with MiXCR from the multiplex PCR reads. The table lists 150,000 to 250,000 distinct CDR3 sequences, roughly 31% of them singletons, with roughly 4.3% in the top ten. Breast cancer patients provided tissue from their axillary draining lymph nodes. Sequences were obtained from axillary lymph node tissue. The receptor source for this set is a female donor with breast cancer. Some clones in this sample may be carry-over from other donors' samples.

This clonotype has at least ten counts. The genes are TRBV20-1 and TRBJ1-2; D unclear. The CDR3 sequence is 11 residues long. The ends were cut back, 4 bases at V and 6 bases at J, with 9 bases in the middle. The V gene's germline CDR1 is DFQATT and CDR2 SNEGSKA (reference sequence). The CDR3 DNA reads TGCAGTGCTATCCCTTTAAATGGCTACACCTTC. Translating gives CSAIPLNGYTF.

This clonotype was recorded at least ten times. The chain's CDR3 is CASSPRHGGAGELFF. The CDR3 DNA is TGTGCCAGCAGCCCCCGCCACGGGGGTGCCGGGGAGCTGTTTTTT. The gene calls are TRBV7-6 and TRBJ2-2; tentative D call: TRBD2 (6 bases). This CDR3 spans 15 amino acids. CDR1 is SGHVS and CDR2 is FNYEAQ in the germline V gene. V lost 5 bases to trimming and J lost 6 bases, with 16 bases between them.

This clonotype was picked up many times. The chain has TRBV25-1 and TRBJ1-2; a weak D match, TRBD1 (5 bases). This CDR3 is 12 amino acids long. The ends were cut back, 5 bases at V and 8 bases at J, with 12 bases in the middle. Germline CDR1 is MGHDK and CDR2 is SYGVNS. In nucleotides, the CDR3 is TGTGCCAGCAGTCGGAGGCAGGGAGGCTACACCTTC. Its translation: CASSRRQGGYTF.

The chain couples TRBV6-5 to TRBJ1-6; tentative D call: TRBD1 (5 bases). Germline V CDR1 and CDR2: MNHEY, SVGAGI. CDR3 length: 15 residues. Deletions cut 6 bases from V and 3 bases from J, with 12 bases between. The CDR3, as DNA: TGTGCCAGCAGACCGGACAAGAGCTATAATTCACCCCTCCACTTT. Protein sequence: CASRPDKSYNSPLHF.

This clonotype came up many times. J is TRBJ2-7 and V is TRBV20-1; 13 bases fit TRBD2. V lost 6 bases, J lost 1 base, and 3 bases stayed unmatched. This CDR3 is built from 14 residues. Germline V gene data show CDR1 as DFQATT and CDR2 as SNEGSKA (reference sequence). The CDR3 here is CSARTSGSSYEQYF. CDR3 bases: TGCAGTGCGAGGACTAGCGGGAGTTCCTACGAGCAGTACTTC.

The sample holds many counts of this clonotype. The chain couples TRBV2 to TRBJ2-7, with 7 bases matching TRBD2. This CDR3 spans 15 amino acids. Germline V gene sequence: CDR1 SNHLY, CDR2 FYNNEI. After removal of 7 bases from V and 1 base from J, the junction contained 10 bases not matched to a gene. CDR3 sequence: CASTLGGGESYEQYF. The CDR3 DNA follows: TGTGCCAGCACCCTGGGTGGGGGGGAGTCCTACGAGCAGTACTTC.

V and J are TRBV20-1 and TRBJ1-2; a possible D gene is TRBD1 (6 bases). V shed 3 bases and J shed 4 bases, with 15 bases lying between them. The CDR3 is made up of 14 amino acids. Germline CDR1 reads DFQATT; CDR2 reads SNEGSKA (reference sequence). The CDR3 region is CSASWGGTLYGYTF. CDR3 in DNA: TGCAGTGCTAGTTGGGGGGGCACACTCTATGGCTACACCTTC.

This clonotype showed up many times. This chain uses TRBV28 with TRBJ2-5; no firm D call. Germline-derived CDR1 and CDR2 are MDHEN and SYDVKM. V dropped 5 bases and J dropped 5 bases, with 12 bases sitting between them. The CDR3 length is 13 residues. The CDR3 loop reads CASSTDGRETQYF. CDR3 coding DNA: TGTGCCAGCAGTACGGACGGTCGGGAGACCCAGTACTTC. Combining the CDR3 with reference TRBV28 and TRBJ2-5 gives the whole variable domain DVKVTQSSRYLVKRTGEKVFLECVQDMDHENMFWYRQDPGLGLRLIYFSYDVKMKEKGDIPEGYSVSREKKERFSLILESASTNQTSMYLCASSTDGRETQYFGPGTRLLVL.

Note on this clonotype: Given a much more abundant clone one base away, this may be a read error. The genes are TRBV19 and TRBJ1-5; no clear D gene. The CDR3 loop spans 16 amino acids. Germline lookup yields CDR1 LNHDA and CDR2 SQIVND (reference sequence). V lost 5 bases and J 2 bases, leaving 16 bases between the germline ends. CDR3 protein: CASSVPGEVRNQPQHF. The CDR3, as DNA: TGTGCCAGTAGTGTCCCCGGGGAGGTGCGCAATCAGCCCCAGCATTTT.

J is TRBJ2-7 and V is TRBV14; D possibly corresponds to TRBD2 (6 bases). CDR1 and CDR2 from the germline V gene are SGHDN and FVKESK. The CDR3 runs to 16 residues. Deletions cut 1 base from V and 7 bases from J, with 20 bases between. The CDR3 DNA sequence: TGTGCCAGCAGCCAAGGTCGGGGCGGGGACGCCCAGGAGCAGTACTTC. Its protein product is CASSQGRGGDAQEQYF.

This clonotype was counted ten times or more. This chain links TRBV7-2 with TRBJ2-1; D is ambiguous. Germline CDR1 is SGHTA and CDR2 is FQGNSA. Trimming left V 2 bases short and J 8 bases short, with 4 bases between. The CDR3 runs 11 residues. The CDR3 sequence: CASSLIYEQFF. CDR3 nucleotide sequence: TGTGCCAGCAGCTTAATCTATGAGCAGTTCTTC.

With regard to this clonotype: One end of the junction fails to match germline, which may point to a read error. The V and J genes are TRBV2 and TRBJ2-1; D unclear. The CDR3 spans 13 residues. CDR1 and CDR2 from the germline V gene are SNHLY and FYNNEI. The CDR3 protein is CAGSFKVHSEQFF. CDR3 sequence (DNA): TGTGCCGGCAGCTTCAAGGTCCACAGCGAGCAGTTCTTC.

At least ten counts were recorded for this clonotype. The V call is TRBV12-3 or TRBV12-4, the J call TRBJ2-1; D might be TRBD1 (6 bases). The length of the CDR3 is 14 residues. Trimming took 1 base from V and 4 from J, leaving 8 bases between them. CDR3 in DNA: TGTGCCAGCAGTTTAGGGCAGGGGTACAATGAGCAGTTCTTC. Protein sequence: CASSLGQGYNEQFF.

There are many counts of this clonotype. V gene TRBV4-1 combines with J gene TRBJ2-3; 7 bases align to TRBD2. Germline loops: CDR1 MGHRA, CDR2 YSYEKL. The V segment lost 0 bases and the J segment 3 bases; nucleotides outside the gene matches: 9. The CDR3 consists of 17 residues. Written as DNA, the CDR3 is TGCGCCAGCAGCCAAGATGAGTGGGGAGGGGTGACAGATACGCAGTATTTT. Translated: CASSQDEWGGVTDTQYF.

The rearrangement links TRBV12-3 or TRBV12-4 to TRBJ2-7, with 7 positions matching TRBD2. The CDR3 length is 15 residues. V lost 5 bases, J lost 3 bases, and 10 bases stayed unmatched. The CDR3 is CASSVLAEGIYEQYF. CDR3 sequence (DNA): TGTGCCAGCAGTGTCCTAGCGGAAGGAATCTACGAGCAGTACTTC.

This chain connects TRBV30 to TRBJ2-4; D not certain. The germline gives CDR1 GTSNPN, CDR2 SVGIG (reference sequence). Between the trimmed V and J ends, which lost 2 bases and 4 bases, there was a span of 12 bases. This CDR3 is 14 amino acids long. This CDR3 reads CAWSPRRLKNIQYF. The CDR3 bases are TGTGCCTGGAGTCCCCGCCGCCTTAAAAACATTCAGTACTTC.

This clonotype was recorded many times. The chain recombines TRBV15 with TRBJ1-2; D gene unclear. V was pared by 1 base and J by 3 bases, with 18 bases between. Looked up from germline, CDR1 is LNHNV and CDR2 is YYDKDF (reference sequence). CDR3 size: 17 residues. This CDR3 reads CATSRGAGSSLYYGYTF. The CDR3, as DNA: TGTGCCACCAGCAGAGGGGCCGGCAGCTCCCTTTACTATGGCTACACCTTC.

The table lists this clonotype with many counts. J is TRBJ1-3 and V is TRBV19, with a weak D call TRBD1 (6 bases). Trimming cost V 4 bases and J 8 bases, with 18 bases left between them. Germline assignment: CDR1 LNHDA and CDR2 SQIVND (reference sequence). The CDR3 is 15 amino acids. The CDR3 reads CASSRTGTVGDTIYF. In DNA form, the CDR3 reads TGTGCCAGTAGTAGAACAGGGACGGTCGGAGACACCATATATTTT.

The rearrangement joins TRBV5-4 to TRBJ2-2; maybe TRBD2 (5 bases). Trimming took 7 bases from V and 6 from J, leaving 19 bases between them. The V gene's germline CDR1 is SGHNT and CDR2 YYREEE (reference sequence). The CDR3 totals 15 residues. In DNA form, the CDR3 reads TGTGCCAGCGGGAGTCTAGCAGTAGGCGCCGGGGAGCTGTTTTTT. Protein: CASGSLAVGAGELFF. Full variable domain (missing parts from reference TRBV5-4 and TRBJ2-2): ETGVTQSPTHLIKTRGQQVTLRCSSQSGHNTVSWYQQALGQGPQFIFQYYREEENGRGNFPPRFSGLQFPNYSSELNVNALELDDSALYLCASGSLAVGAGELFFGEGSRLTVL.

The chain's CDR3 is CASSLLTSGRAIQYF. For the CDR3, the DNA is TGTGCCAGCAGTTTATTGACTAGCGGGAGGGCCATTCAGTACTTC. V usage is TRBV28 and J usage is TRBJ2-4; 14 bases line up with TRBD2. J was trimmed by 9 bases and V by 1 base; bases with no gene match: 2. Germline V CDR1 and CDR2: MDHEN, SYDVKM. The length of the CDR3 is 15 residues. Full variable domain (remainder filled in from reference TRBV28 and TRBJ2-4): DVKVTQSSRYLVKRTGEKVFLECVQDMDHENMFWYRQDPGLGLRLIYFSYDVKMKEKGDIPEGYSVSREKKERFSLILESASTNQTSMYLCASSLLTSGRAIQYFGAGTRLSVL.

This chain joins TRBV27 and TRBJ2-3; unclear D gene. The V and J ends lost 6 bases and 0 bases respectively, with 22 bases between them. The CDR3 is 18 amino acids. CDR1 and CDR2 (germline): MNHEY, SMNVEV (reference sequence). CDR3 amino acids: CASSQKVVGLRSTDTQYF. The CDR3 DNA sequence: TGTGCCAGCAGCCAAAAAGTCGTCGGTTTAAGGAGCACAGATACGCAGTATTTT.

The sample holds many counts of this clonotype. This chain connects TRBV6-1 to TRBJ2-7; maybe TRBD1 (6 bases). V dropped 2 bases and J dropped 2 bases, with 13 bases sitting between them. Per the germline V gene, CDR1 is MNHNS and CDR2 is SASEGT. This CDR3 region has 15 residues. As DNA, the CDR3 is TGTGCCAGCAGTGAATTAGGGGGTACTACCTACGAGCAGTACTTC. Amino acids: CASSELGGTTYEQYF.

A note on this clonotype: A read error may account for a junction end that differs from germline. This rearrangement joins TRBV5-1 to TRBJ1-5; D is unresolved. Germline V gene data show CDR1 as SGHRS and CDR2 as YFSETQ. The CDR3 totals 13 residues. CDR3 in DNA: TGTGCCAGCAGCTTTGGCAGCGAGCAGCCCCAGCATTTT. This encodes CASSFGSEQPQHF. Complete variable domain (other parts from reference TRBV5-1 and TRBJ1-5): KAGVTQTPRYLIKTRGQQVTLSCSPISGHRSVSWYQQTPGQGLQFLFEYFSETQRNKGNFPGRFSGRQFSNSRSEMNVSTLELGDSALYLCASSFGSEQPQHFGDGTRLSIL.